One and the same sample provided the 15 T cell receptor beta chains below, sequenced in a study of CD8+ T cells in alopecia areata. Treatment here: oral pan-JAK inhibitor, 5-10 mg twice daily. Sequencing templates came from extracted RNA that was reverse transcribed into cDNA. The repertoire was sequenced with immunoSEQ multiplex PCR; TCRdb's copy has only in-frame clones and lacks some. Of around 160,000 clones listed, about 60% are singletons. The source was CD4+ T cells sorted from blood, collected at week 24, from a patient treated with tofacitinib. These receptors were collected from a human donor with alopecia areata.

This clone was counted once. The V call is TRBV6-1, the J call TRBJ1-2; no reliable D call. The germline V and J ends were trimmed by 4 bases and 9 bases, with 12 bases remaining between them. Germline lookup yields CDR1 MNHNS and CDR2 SASEGT. The CDR3 spans 12 residues. Written as DNA, the CDR3 is TGTGCCAGCAGTGTGGGATATGTTAGCTACACCTTC. Amino acid sequence: CASSVGYVSYTF.

The chain has TRBV29-1 and TRBJ1-2; TRBD1 matches at 10 bases. This CDR3 is built from 13 residues. The junction had 6 bases not matched to a gene; V was cut back by 6 bases and J by 5 bases. CDR1 is SQVTM, CDR2 ANQGSEA, per germline. The chain's CDR3 is CSVGTGEIYGYTF. The CDR3 nucleotides are TGCAGCGTGGGGACAGGGGAGATTTATGGCTACACCTTC.

This clone was counted only a few times. V is TRBV27 and J is TRBJ1-5; the D gene is possibly TRBD1 (5 bases). The germline V and J ends were trimmed by 5 bases and 3 bases, with 14 bases remaining between them. CDR1 is MNHEY and CDR2 is SMNVEV in the germline V gene (reference sequence). CDR3 length: 15 amino acids. DNA of the CDR3: TGTGCCAGCAGTCCAGGGTCCCTTGTCAATCAGCCCCAGCATTTT. Translation gives CASSPGSLVNQPQHF.

The J gene is TRBJ2-5, the V gene TRBV4-1, with D perhaps TRBD2 (6 bases). V was trimmed by 1 base and J by 1 base, leaving 13 bases between them. This CDR3 is built from 16 residues. Germline CDR1 and CDR2: MGHRA and YSYEKL. This CDR3 reads CASSQAWAGGQETQYF. The CDR3 nucleotides read TGCGCCAGCAGCCAAGCCTGGGCCGGGGGCCAAGAGACCCAGTACTTC.

This clone was detected a few times. CDR3 in DNA: TGTGCCAGCAGCCAAGATTCCCGTTACGAGCAGTACTTC. This gives the protein CASSQDSRYEQYF. The chain has TRBV4-2 and TRBJ2-7, with unresolved D. Germline V gene sequence: CDR1 LGHNA, CDR2 YNFKEQ. The CDR3 is made up of 13 amino acids. V lost 0 bases and J lost 4, with 7 bases in between.

The J gene is TRBJ2-1, the V gene TRBV11-1; TRBD2 matches at 8 bases. CDR3 length: 12 amino acids. V trimming: 5 bases; J trimming: 9 bases; junction bases outside the gene matches: 3. Germline V gene sequence: CDR1 SGHAT, CDR2 FQDESV (reference sequence). The CDR3 here is CASSATSVEQFF. CDR3 bases: TGTGCCAGCAGCGCGACTAGCGTTGAGCAGTTCTTC.

This chain's CDR3 is CASSSLLLGNQPQHF. For the CDR3, the DNA is TGTGCCAGCAGCTCTCTGCTGCTTGGTAATCAGCCCCAGCATTTT. This chain uses TRBV6-1 with TRBJ1-5; D not resolved. Trimming took off 6 bases at V and 4 bases at J, with 16 bases between the two ends. The CDR3 runs to 15 residues. From germline, CDR1 is MNHNS and CDR2 SASEGT.

The chain recombines TRBV7-6 with TRBJ2-5; D may be TRBD1 (5 bases). CDR1 and CDR2 (germline): SGHVS, FNYEAQ. This CDR3 spans 14 amino acids. The V gene lost 5 bases and the J gene lost 5 bases, with 15 bases spanning the gap. CDR3 amino acids: CASSPRQIGETQYF. CDR3 DNA sequence: TGTGCCAGCAGCCCTAGACAGATAGGGGAGACCCAGTACTTC.

This clone was seen more than once but under ten times. This chain uses TRBV25-1 with TRBJ1-2, with 7 bases aligning to TRBD1. Germline lookup yields CDR1 MGHDK and CDR2 SYGVNS. The CDR3 is 14 amino acids. Unmatched junction bases numbered 4, after V lost 3 bases and J lost 3 bases. CDR3 nucleotides: TGTGCCAGCAGTGAGACAGGGACCCACTATGGCTACACCTTC. It translates to CASSETGTHYGYTF.

Regarding this clone: Additional DNA sequences in this sample encode the identical CDR3. This chain uses TRBV29-1 with TRBJ1-1; perhaps TRBD1 as D (6 bases). The CDR3 length is 12 residues. Germline V gene data show CDR1 as SQVTM and CDR2 as ANQGSEA. V gave up 7 bases and J gave up 0 bases, with 9 bases separating them. The DNA of the CDR3 is TGCAGCGGTCGACAGGTGAACACTGAAGCTTTCTTT. Encoded protein: CSGRQVNTEAFF.

The rearrangement uses TRBV4-2 and TRBJ2-1; TRBD2 agrees at 9 bases. Germline loops: CDR1 LGHNA, CDR2 YNFKEQ. There are 15 residues in the CDR3. V lost 1 base and J lost 7; bases outside the gene matches: 5. The CDR3 loop reads CASSQGSGGSNEQFF. CDR3 sequence (DNA): TGTGCCAGCAGCCAAGGCAGCGGGGGGTCAAATGAGCAGTTCTTC.

The chain employs TRBV15 and TRBJ1-2, with a weak D call TRBD1 (6 bases). CDR1 is LNHNV and CDR2 is YYDKDF in the germline V gene (reference sequence). Trimming cost V 6 bases and J 5 bases, with 13 bases left between them. The CDR3 extends over 13 amino acids. The CDR3 is CATSRAGDYGYTF. The CDR3 DNA follows: TGTGCCACCAGTCGGGCAGGGGATTATGGCTACACCTTC.

Written as DNA, the CDR3 is TGTGCCAGCAGGACGGGGGCTAACACCGGGGAGCTGTTTTTT. It encodes CASRTGANTGELFF. V gene TRBV2 combines with J gene TRBJ2-2, with D perhaps TRBD1 or TRBD2 (6 bases each). Germline CDR1 reads SNHLY; CDR2 reads FYNNEI. This CDR3 region has 14 residues. The V end was cut by 6 bases, the J end by 2 bases, with 10 bases between.

J is TRBJ1-6 and V is TRBV5-6, with D possibly TRBD1 on 5 matching bases. There are 14 residues in the CDR3. The ends were cut back, 4 bases at V and 8 bases at J, with 13 bases in the middle. Germline CDR1 SGHDT, CDR2 YYEEEE. The CDR3 protein is CASSRRQTDSPLHF. The CDR3 bases are TGTGCCAGCAGCCGCCGACAGACCGATTCACCCCTCCACTTT.

The chain is built from TRBV4-1 and TRBJ1-5, with D unclear. Germline CDR1 MGHRA, CDR2 YSYEKL. V shed 2 bases and J shed 3 bases, with 11 bases lying between them. The CDR3 has 15 residues. The CDR3 sequence: CASSQSGDNNQPQHF. The CDR3 nucleotides are TGCGCCAGCAGCCAAAGTGGGGATAACAATCAGCCCCAGCATTTT.